This entry lists 7 T cell receptor beta chains sequenced from one sample in a study of cytomegalovirus exposure and HLA in healthy donors. The primer mix had 60 Vbeta and 13 Jbeta primers. Assay: immunoSEQ multiplex PCR; the TCRdb copy retains only in-frame clones and omits some. The sample lists roughly 90,000 clones; 78% were seen once. Source material: PBMCs. The receptors here all came from a woman in her 40s in good health and CMV-seropositive.

This chain connects TRBV4-1 to TRBJ2-5; possible D gene TRBD1, 8 bases. Germline V gives CDR1 MGHRA, CDR2 YSYEKL. The CDR3 totals 16 residues. V lost 4 bases and J 5 bases, leaving 20 bases between the germline ends. Written as DNA, the CDR3 is TGCGCCAGCAGCCTAGCGGGCAGGGGGCAACAGGAGACCCAGTACTTC. Protein product: CASSLAGRGQQETQYF.

This clone has only a few counts. The V gene is TRBV7-8, the J gene TRBJ2-4; TRBD1 aligns across 8 bases. The trim removed 5 bases at V and 6 bases at J, leaving 15 bases unmatched. Germline V CDR1 and CDR2: SGHVS, FQNEAQ. The CDR3 loop spans 17 amino acids. CDR3 sequence reads: CASSQGQARVVGNIQYF. Written as DNA, the CDR3 is TGTGCCAGCAGCCAGGGACAGGCGCGGGTAGTAGGAAACATTCAGTACTTC.

J is TRBJ1-1 and V is TRBV6-5, with 9 positions matching TRBD1. V gave up 2 bases and J gave up 4 bases; unmatched junction bases: 8. Germline CDR1 MNHEY, CDR2 SVGAGI. This CDR3 spans 16 amino acids. CDR3 residues: CASSYTADRGGTEAFF. The CDR3 DNA is TGTGCCAGCAGTTACACTGCGGACAGGGGCGGCACTGAAGCTTTCTTT.

The chain uses TRBV6-1 and TRBJ2-5; TRBD1 aligns across 9 bases. Germline V gives CDR1 MNHNS, CDR2 SASEGT. V was pared by 6 bases and J by 5 bases, with 4 bases of the junction left unmatched. The CDR3 has 13 residues. CDR3 nucleotides: TGTGCCAGCAGGTCCGGACAGGGGGAGACCCAGTACTTC. It yields the protein CASRSGQGETQYF.

The chain joins TRBV7-3 to TRBJ2-1, with 7 positions matching TRBD2. Germline CDR1 and CDR2: SGHTA and FQGTGA. Unmatched junction bases numbered 0, after V lost 1 base and J lost 0 bases. This CDR3 spans 15 amino acids. The CDR3 loop reads CASSLSGSSYNEQFF. The CDR3 nucleotides are TGTGCCAGCAGCTTAAGCGGGAGCTCCTACAATGAGCAGTTCTTC.

The chain uses TRBV7-2 and TRBJ2-7; 10 bases line up with TRBD2. The V and J ends lost 5 bases and 7 bases, in that order; junction bases with no gene match: 11. The CDR3 extends over 15 amino acids. The V gene's germline CDR1 is SGHTA and CDR2 FQGNSA. The CDR3 is CASSPGTSVTGEQYF. In DNA form, the CDR3 reads TGTGCCAGCAGCCCCGGGACTAGCGTTACGGGGGAGCAGTACTTC. The whole variable domain, remainder taken from reference TRBV7-2 and TRBJ2-7, is GAGVSQSPSNKVTEKGKDVELRCDPISGHTALYWYRQSLGQGLEFLIYFQGNSAPDKSGLPSDRFSAERTGGSVSTLTIQRTQQEDSAVYLCASSPGTSVTGEQYFGPGTRLTVT.

The chain joins TRBV25-1 to TRBJ1-1, with 10 nucleotides matching TRBD1. Looked up from germline, CDR1 is MGHDK and CDR2 is SYGVNS. CDR3 size: 16 residues. Germline trimming cut 6 bases from V and 0 bases from J; bases unmatched to any gene: 7. CDR3 protein: CASRGTGDLMNTEAFF. The CDR3, as DNA: TGTGCCAGCAGGGGGACAGGGGACTTAATGAACACTGAAGCTTTCTTT.